The present T cell receptor (beta chain) was sequenced within a study of cytomegalovirus exposure and HLA in healthy donors. Overall study results and limits: Reportedly, TCR beta sequences accurately predicted HLA-A and HLA-B alleles in most subjects. Presence/absence analyses treated sequencing depth as roughly uniform across donors. A later analysis by the authors found several of the most significant clusters apparently linked to common viral pathogens.

The CDR3 loop spans 14 amino acids. The J segment lost 8 bases and the V segment lost 8 bases, leaving 9 bases of the junction unmatched. The germline V gene has CDR1 SGHAT and CDR2 FQNNGV. This clone was picked up one time. Its antigen is not known. PCR primers comprised 60 Vbeta and 13 Jbeta primers. Repertoires were generated with immunoSEQ multiplex PCR, while TCRdb's copy carries only in-frame clones and drops some. The sample shows 80,000 to 95,000 clones, 78% of them seen only once. The chain carries TRBV11-2 and TRBJ2-1; 10 positions agree with TRBD2. The material sequenced was PBMCs. This sequence originates from a man younger than 30 in good health and CMV-seropositive. In DNA, the CDR3 is TGTGCCAGCGGGCAGGCTAGCGGGAGCGATGAGCAGTTCTTC. Translating it yields CASGQASGSDEQFF.